Listed below are T cell receptor beta chains from one sample, sequenced in a study of T cell changes during pregnancy in multiple sclerosis. The protocol was immunoSEQ multiplex PCR, while the TCRdb copy is restricted to in-frame clones and leaves out a portion. The sample includes about 70,000 clones, approximately 90% of them seen just once. Sequencing was performed on peripheral blood, taken in the second trimester of pregnancy. The receptor set was obtained from a female donor in good health, enrolled as a control in a pregnancy study. CDR3s include the opening cysteine and the closing phenylalanine or tryptophan. The order of the fields is clone size, J gene, D gene, V gene, CDR3 DNA, CDR3 protein. D genes are given only for firm matches. Expanded clones are given a class, and other clones once, few, many or no size at all.

abundance: once
j_gene: TRBJ2-3
d_gene: NA
v_gene: TRBV10-3
CDR3nt: TGTGCCATCGCTTTGGGAGTTACTAGCACAGATACGCAGTATTTT
CDR3aa: CAIALGVTSTDTQYF

abundance: NA
j_gene: TRBJ1-1
d_gene: NA
v_gene: TRBV7-9
CDR3nt: TGTGCCAGCAGCCACTCACCGGGGACTGAAGCTTTCTTT
CDR3aa: CASSHSPGTEAFF

abundance: NA
j_gene: TRBJ1-1
d_gene: NA
v_gene: TRBV30
CDR3nt: TGTGCCTGGAGTGTACTAGGCCCAACTATGAACACTGAAGCTTTCTTT
CDR3aa: CAWSVLGPTMNTEAFF

abundance: once
j_gene: TRBJ2-7
d_gene: NA
v_gene: TRBV18
CDR3nt: TGTGCCAGCTCACGAGAGGTCTCCTACGAGCAGTACTTC
CDR3aa: CASSREVSYEQYF

abundance: NA
j_gene: TRBJ1-4
d_gene: TRBD1
v_gene: TRBV4-1
CDR3nt: TGCGCCAGCAGCCCCAAGATTCCGGGACAGGGAAGTGAAAAACTGTTTTTT
CDR3aa: CASSPKIPGQGSEKLFF

abundance: NA
j_gene: TRBJ1-2
d_gene: NA
v_gene: TRBV29-1
CDR3nt: TGCAGCGTAGGGGGGGGCTATGGCTACACCTTC
CDR3aa: CSVGGGYGYTF

abundance: NA
j_gene: TRBJ1-4
d_gene: NA
v_gene: TRBV28
CDR3nt: TGTGCCAGCAGCAGCCCAGGGATCCTAAATGAAAAACTGTTTTTT
CDR3aa: CASSSPGILNEKLFF

abundance: NA
j_gene: TRBJ2-2
d_gene: TRBD2
v_gene: TRBV23-1
CDR3nt: TGCGCCAGCAGTCAATCGGTAGCGGGGGGGCAGACCGGGGAGCTGTTTTTT
CDR3aa: CASSQSVAGGQTGELFF

abundance: few
j_gene: TRBJ1-3
d_gene: NA
v_gene: TRBV9
CDR3nt: TGTGCCAGCAGCGCCCCTTGGCACCCTGGAAACACCATATATTTT
CDR3aa: CASSAPWHPGNTIYF

abundance: NA
j_gene: TRBJ1-5
d_gene: TRBD1
v_gene: TRBV28
CDR3nt: TGTGCCAGCAGCTTCCCGGGACAGGGGGCATGGCCCCAGCATTTT
CDR3aa: CASSFPGQGAWPQHF

abundance: once
j_gene: TRBJ2-7
d_gene: NA
v_gene: TRBV28
CDR3nt: TGTGCCAGCAGTTTTAGCGATTCCTCCTACGAGCAGTACTTC
CDR3aa: CASSFSDSSYEQYF

abundance: NA
j_gene: TRBJ1-2
d_gene: TRBD1
v_gene: TRBV10-3
CDR3nt: TGTGCCATCAGTGATTCCGGACAGGGGGACTATGGCTACACCTTC
CDR3aa: CAISDSGQGDYGYTF

abundance: NA
j_gene: TRBJ2-7
d_gene: TRBD2
v_gene: TRBV4-1
CDR3nt: TGCGCCAGCAGCCAAGCGGGGGGTGGGTACGAGCAGTACTTC
CDR3aa: CASSQAGGGYEQYF

abundance: NA
j_gene: TRBJ2-7
d_gene: NA
v_gene: TRBV7-3
CDR3nt: TGTGCCAGCAGTTCCTGGGGGGAGACCGAGCAGTACTTC
CDR3aa: CASSSWGETEQYF

abundance: NA
j_gene: TRBJ1-2
d_gene: NA
v_gene: TRBV18
CDR3nt: TGTGCCAGCTCACCGGGCGCAGGCCCGGGCTACACCTTC
CDR3aa: CASSPGAGPGYTF

abundance: NA
j_gene: TRBJ1-2
d_gene: TRBD1
v_gene: TRBV29-1
CDR3nt: TGCAGCGTTGTGGGGCAGGGGGGATACTATGGCTACACCTTC
CDR3aa: CSVVGQGGYYGYTF

abundance: once
j_gene: TRBJ2-1
d_gene: NA
v_gene: TRBV27
CDR3nt: TGTGCCAGCAGTTTAGCAACGGTCGATGAGCAGTTCTTC
CDR3aa: CASSLATVDEQFF

abundance: NA
j_gene: TRBJ2-3
d_gene: TRBD1
v_gene: TRBV7-2
CDR3nt: TGTGCCAGCAGCTTGTTCGAGAGGACAGGGGGACCCACAGATACGCAGTATTTT
CDR3aa: CASSLFERTGGPTDTQYF

abundance: NA
j_gene: TRBJ1-1
d_gene: NA
v_gene: TRBV29-1
CDR3nt: TGCAGCGCATACAGAGTCTACACTGAAGCTTTCTTT
CDR3aa: CSAYRVYTEAFF

abundance: NA
j_gene: TRBJ2-3
d_gene: NA
v_gene: TRBV11-3
CDR3nt: TGTGCCAGCAGCTTAGAAGGGACTAGCACAGATACGCAGTATTTT
CDR3aa: CASSLEGTSTDTQYF